Sequencing of this TCR beta chain was carried out in a study of blood T cell repertoires in COVID-19. Study in general: The origin of the acute and convalescent COVID-19 samples was the United States, Italy and Spain.

V shed 5 bases and J shed 5 bases, with 10 bases lying between them. Germline V lookup: CDR1 MNHEY, CDR2 SMNVEV (reference sequence). This CDR3 comprises 13 residues. How the authors handled the data: Estimates of nucleated cell counts were drawn from the amplification of reference gene primers. Some clones are missing from TCRdb's copy, which holds only in-frame ones; the method was immunoSEQ multiplex PCR. D and trimming come from the DNA, and the V and J calls and clone size come from that table. The table shows 400,000 to 550,000 clones, with around 89% occurring only once. The table lists this clone with a count of one.

V and J are TRBV27 and TRBJ1-5, with D hard to call. This TCR came from a woman aged 30 to 39 with acute or convalescent COVID-19. The sample taken for sequencing was peripheral blood. In nucleotides, the CDR3 is TGTGCCAGCAGTACAGAGCTTGATCAGCCCCAGCATTTT. Protein sequence: CASSTELDQPQHF.